One sample yielded the 17 T cell receptor beta chains listed below, sequenced in a study of T cell responses to AZD1222 COVID-19 vaccine (dated by TCRdb to 2020 to 2022). Receptor amplification or capture employed the immunoSEQ multiplex PCR assay. Here the immuneACCESS table is served through TCRdb, limited to in-frame sequences with V and J called. Missing clones are a known gap in these copies; in checked studies unresolved V genes cover under half, and the rest lacks a known reason. The sample table records some 130,000 clones; 85% to 95% of these occur just once. Of the sample, around 2.8% is held by the ten largest clones. In the paper's terms, the time point label means: baseline before first vaccination. The specimen was peripheral blood, collected on day 0 of AZD1222 vaccination. The receptors were sampled from an adult in good health.

The rearrangement uses TRBV5-6 and TRBJ2-2; D gene ambiguous. Trimming left V 4 bases short and J 7 bases short, with 8 bases between. Per the germline V gene, CDR1 is SGHDT and CDR2 is YYEEEE. The CDR3 is 12 residues long. This chain's CDR3 is CASSTERGELFF. CDR3 DNA: TGTGCCAGCAGCACCGAACGCGGGGAGCTGTTTTTT. The full variable domain, in which reference TRBV5-6 and TRBJ2-2 provide the parts outside the CDR3, is DAGVTQSPTHLIKTRGQQVTLRCSPKSGHDTVSWYQQALGQGPQFIFQYYEEEERQRGNFPDRFSGHQFPNYSSELNVNALLLGDSALYLCASSTERGELFFGEGSRLTVL.

This clone was recorded once. As DNA, the CDR3 is TGTGCCAGCAGTTCCACGTCAGAACCTTATAGCAATCAGCCCCAGCATTTT. Translation: CASSSTSEPYSNQPQHF. The genes are TRBV28 and TRBJ1-5, with unresolved D. Germline values: CDR1 MDHEN, CDR2 SYDVKM. V was clipped by 4 bases and J by 0 bases, with 16 bases between them. This CDR3 is built from 17 residues.

The V call is TRBV7-3, the J call TRBJ1-3; the D gene is possibly TRBD1 (6 bases). CDR3 length: 18 residues. Deletions cut 7 bases from V and 7 bases from J, with 29 bases between. Germline V CDR1 and CDR2: SGHTA, FQGTGA. The DNA for the CDR3 is TGTGCCAGCACGTCCCTAGGCTCCATGCCGGACAGTCTGAACACCATATATTTT. Residues: CASTSLGSMPDSLNTIYF.

The genes are TRBV7-9 and TRBJ2-1; TRBD2 matches 11 bases. Germline values: CDR1 SEHNR, CDR2 FQNEAQ (reference sequence). J lost 4 bases, V lost 2 bases, and 10 bases had no gene match. The length of the CDR3 is 18 residues. The CDR3 here is CASSLPPRLAGRYNEQFF. CDR3 sequence (DNA): TGTGCCAGCAGCTTACCTCCTCGACTAGCGGGGCGGTACAATGAGCAGTTCTTC.

J is TRBJ2-5 and V is TRBV5-5; D is unclear. Germline V gene data show CDR1 as SGHKS and CDR2 as YYEKEE (reference sequence). This CDR3 is 13 amino acids long. V lost 4 bases, J lost 4 bases, and 11 bases lay in between. In nucleotides, the CDR3 is TGTGCCAGCAGCCCCATTTTAGTAGAGACCCAGTACTTC. This translates into CASSPILVETQYF.

The chain recombines TRBV11-2 with TRBJ1-4; TRBD1 might be the D (5 bases). This CDR3 is built from 13 residues. V was pared by 5 bases and J by 14 bases, with 18 bases between. Germline assignment: CDR1 SGHAT and CDR2 FQNNGV. The CDR3 bases are TGTGCCAGCAGCACCGCAAGGACAAGGCGCCTGTTTTTT. This encodes CASSTARTRRLFF.

The V gene is TRBV20-1, the J gene TRBJ1-5, with no clear D. Germline CDR1 DFQATT, CDR2 SNEGSKA (reference sequence). Trimming stripped 3 bases from V and 0 bases from J, with 12 bases between. This CDR3 contains 15 residues. The CDR3 DNA reads as TGCAGTGCTAGTATTTTTCAGAATAGCAATCAGCCCCAGCATTTT. It encodes CSASIFQNSNQPQHF.

The chain links TRBV6-2 or TRBV6-3 to TRBJ1-1; D might be TRBD1 (6 bases). V was pared by 2 bases and J by 4 bases, with 11 bases between. CDR1 MNHEY and CDR2 SVGEGT come from the germline V gene. This CDR3 has 14 residues. CDR3 coding DNA: TGTGCCAGCAGTTACGCGAGGGGGAGCACTGAAGCTTTCTTT. As protein: CASSYARGSTEAFF.

The V call is TRBV7-9, the J call TRBJ1-2, with TRBD1 matching over 7 bases. The J segment lost 7 bases and the V segment lost 5 bases, leaving 7 bases of the junction unmatched. This CDR3 spans 13 amino acids. The germline CDR1 and CDR2 sequences are SEHNR and FQNEAQ (reference sequence). CDR3 sequence reads: CASSPGRGLGYTF. The DNA of the CDR3 is TGTGCCAGCAGCCCGGGGAGGGGGCTTGGCTACACCTTC.

This clone was seen only once. The rearrangement joins TRBV6-1 to TRBJ1-1; the D gene is possibly TRBD1 (5 bases). CDR3 length: 14 amino acids. In germline, CDR1 is MNHNS, CDR2 SASEGT. V was trimmed by 1 base and J by 6 bases, leaving 12 bases between them. CDR3 protein: CASSEGGGGAEAFF. The DNA of the CDR3 is TGTGCCAGCAGTGAAGGAGGCGGGGGGGCTGAAGCTTTCTTT.

The chain employs TRBV7-3 and TRBJ1-2, with TRBD1 matching over 10 bases. This CDR3 contains 16 residues. Germline V lookup: CDR1 SGHTA, CDR2 FQGTGA. V lost 5 bases to trimming and J lost 7 bases; unmatched junction nucleotides: 13. The CDR3 nucleotides read TGTGCCAGCAGCCAACAACCGGGACAGGGGTTCGGTGGCTACACCTTC. This sequence encodes CASSQQPGQGFGGYTF.

J is TRBJ2-2 and V is TRBV4-2; 9 bases fit TRBD2. Germline CDR1 is LGHNA and CDR2 is YNFKEQ. The CDR3 consists of 16 residues. Unmatched junction bases numbered 5, after V lost 0 bases and J lost 6 bases. The CDR3 reads CASSQDLAGGAGELFF. The CDR3 DNA reads as TGTGCCAGCAGCCAAGATCTGGCGGGGGGGGCCGGGGAGCTGTTTTTT.

V gene TRBV19 combines with J gene TRBJ1-2; 7 bases agree with TRBD1. CDR3 length equals 15 residues. Losses at the gene ends were 7 bases for V and 0 bases for J; bases not matched to a gene: 8. Per germline, CDR1 LNHDA and CDR2 SQIVND (reference sequence). The DNA of the CDR3 is TGTGCCAGTACCCCGACAGGGATCTCTAACTATGGCTACACCTTC. As protein: CASTPTGISNYGYTF.

The rearrangement links TRBV19 to TRBJ1-1; D perhaps matches TRBD1 (5 bases). V was trimmed by 5 bases and J by 5 bases, leaving 6 bases between them. Germline V CDR1 and CDR2: LNHDA, SQIVND (reference sequence). The CDR3 runs 11 residues. CDR3 amino acids: CASSRGTEAFF. As DNA, the CDR3 is TGTGCCAGTAGTCGGGGGACTGAAGCTTTCTTT.

The V call is TRBV21-1, the J call TRBJ1-5; TRBD1 is taken as the D call from the table, unchecked against the DNA. TRBV21-1 is noted as a pseudogene. The CDR3 has 16 amino acids. The CDR3 DNA follows: TGTGCCAGCAGCAAAAGGACACCTCGGAGCAATCAGCCCCAGCATTTT. It yields the protein CASSKRTPRSNQPQHF.

The rearrangement uses TRBV9 and TRBJ2-1, with D possibly matching TRBD2 (5 bases). Germline V gene sequence: CDR1 SGDLS, CDR2 YYNGEE. Trimming took off 0 bases at V and 10 bases at J, with 5 bases between the two ends. CDR3 length: 11 amino acids. The CDR3 sequence: CASSVAGEQFF. The DNA of the CDR3 is TGTGCCAGCAGCGTAGCGGGAGAGCAGTTCTTC.

The V gene is TRBV6-2 or TRBV6-3, the J gene TRBJ2-2; D might be TRBD1 (6 bases). Germline assignment: CDR1 MNHEY and CDR2 SVGEGT. Trimming cost V 6 bases and J 0 bases, with 11 bases left between them. The CDR3 has 15 residues. In nucleotides, the CDR3 is TGTGCCAGCAGCCCTGGGACATCGAACACCGGGGAGCTGTTTTTT. It is translated as CASSPGTSNTGELFF.